A selection of T cell receptor beta chains follows, all from one sample in a study of T cell repertoires in cytomegalovirus infection. TCRdb called the reads again in MiXCR, with one record for every CDR3 protein. The sample records some 300,000 distinct CDR3 sequences, about 9.2% being singletons. The sample taken for sequencing was PBMCs. The receptors were gathered from a human donor in good health (CMV status not recorded). Some clones in this sample may be carry-over from other donors' samples. Each CDR3 is given with its conserved first and last residue. A D gene is named only where the DNA matches it firmly. Expanded clones are given a class, and other clones once, few, many or no size at all.

TRBJ2-1 | many | TRBD1 | TRBV28 | TGTGCCAGCAGTTTAGTTGGACAGGGGGCGAATGAGCAGTTCTTC | CASSLVGQGANEQFF
TRBJ2-1 | many | TRBD2 | TRBV6-2/TRBV6-3 | TGTGCCAGCAGCCCGACAGCGGGGGGGCCCAATGAGCAGTTCTTC | CASSPTAGGPNEQFF
TRBJ2-4 | many | - | TRBV7-2 | TGTGCCAGCAGTGGGGGGGGGCTAGCCAAAAACATTCAGTACTTC | CASSGGGLAKNIQYF
TRBJ2-2 | many | TRBD1 | TRBV6-5 | TGTGCCAGCTCAAGGGACAGGGGTAACGGGGAGCTGTTTTTT | CASSRDRGNGELFF
TRBJ1-1 | many | - | TRBV29-1 | TGCAGCGCTGGTATTGGTACTGAAGCTTTCTTT | CSAGIGTEAFF
TRBJ1-2 | few | TRBD1 | TRBV20-1 | TGCAGTGCTAGATCCCGGCCAGGGGGGACTAGCTACACCTTC | CSARSRPGGTSYTF
TRBJ2-2 | many | - | TRBV14 | TGTGCCAGCAGCCAAGATTGGTACACCGGGGAGCTGTTTTTT | CASSQDWYTGELFF
TRBJ1-5 | many | - | TRBV2 | TGTGCCGGATCGGAAGGGCCTGGACAGCCCCAGCATTTT | CAGSEGPGQPQHF
TRBJ2-3 | many | - | TRBV7-8 | TGTGCCAGCAGCTTCCGAACGACTAGCACAGATACGCAGTATTTT | CASSFRTTSTDTQYF
TRBJ2-5 | many | - | TRBV19 | TGTGCCAGTAGTCCCTTGACGGGGGTGAAACAAGAGACCCAGTACTTC | CASSPLTGVKQETQYF
TRBJ1-5 | many | - | TRBV7-2 | TGTGCCAGCAGCTTAGAACAGGTCAATCAGCCCCAGCATTTT | CASSLEQVNQPQHF
TRBJ2-5 | many | TRBD1 | TRBV20-1 | TGCAGTGCCCCCCAAGGGGGGAGGACAGGGTTTCGAGAGACCCAGTACTTC | CSAPQGGRTGFRETQYF
TRBJ1-5 | many | - | TRBV7-2 | TGTGCCAGCAGCTTAGCCCCCATCGTCCTACAGCCCCAGCATTTT | CASSLAPIVLQPQHF
TRBJ2-2 | few | TRBD2 | TRBV11-1 | TGTGCCAGCAGTTACCCAGGGAGGGTTGGCACCGGGGAGCTGTTTTTT | CASSYPGRVGTGELFF
TRBJ2-2 | few | - | TRBV19 | TGTGCCAGTAGTATAAACAGGAACACCGGGGAGCTGTTTTTT | CASSINRNTGELFF
TRBJ2-2 | many | - | TRBV6-2/TRBV6-3 | TGTGCCAGCAGTTACCGACGCGGGGAGCTGTTTTTT | CASSYRRGELFF
TRBJ1-1 | - | - | TRBV28 | TGTGCCAGCATGGCGGGCAGGCGCGCTGAAGCTTTCTTT | CASMAGRRAEAFF
TRBJ1-1 | many | TRBD1 | TRBV6-2/TRBV6-3 | TGTGCCAGCAGTTACCCTAGGGGACAGGGACTAGCTGAAGCTTTCTTT | CASSYPRGQGLAEAFF
TRBJ1-2 | - | TRBD1 | TRBV29-1 | TGCAGCGTTGAAGTGTGGTTAGGGGGCTCGATCGGACGCTATGGCTACACCTTC | CSVEVWLGGSIGRYGYTF
TRBJ1-2 | few | TRBD1 | TRBV28 | TGTGCCAGCACCTTGACAGGGGATGTTCATGGCTACACCTTC | CASTLTGDVHGYTF
TRBJ2-2 | - | - | TRBV2 | TGTGCCAGCAGTGACAAAAGGTCTCAAGTCACCGGGGAGCTGTTTTTT | CASSDKRSQVTGELFF
TRBJ2-3 | many | - | TRBV28 | TGTGCCAGCAGTTTAGAACCAGGAAGTTTCACAGATACGCAGTATTTT | CASSLEPGSFTDTQYF
TRBJ2-5 | - | - | TRBV5-5 | TGTGCCAGCAGTCATATCCCCGGGGTCCAAGAGACCCAGTACTTC | CASSHIPGVQETQYF
TRBJ2-3 | once | TRBD2 | TRBV20-1 | TGCGGTGCTAGAGGAGCTAGCGGGGGAGACACAGATACGCAGTATTTT | CGARGASGGDTDTQYF
TRBJ2-5 | - | TRBD1 | TRBV3-1 | TGTGCCAGCAGCAAGCCGGGACAGCAAGAGACCCAGTACTTC | CASSKPGQQETQYF
TRBJ2-3 | many | - | TRBV10-3 | TGTGCCATCAGTGTCTTGGGAAGCACAGATACGCAGTATTTT | CAISVLGSTDTQYF
TRBJ2-1 | many | - | TRBV7-9 | TGTGCCAGCAGCACGCCGGGACCGATGTACAATGAGCAGTTCTTC | CASSTPGPMYNEQFF
TRBJ2-1 | many | - | TRBV10-3 | TGTGCCATCAGTGAGGTCGGGGGTATCTACAATGAGCAGTTCTTC | CAISEVGGIYNEQFF
TRBJ1-2 | - | - | TRBV14 | TGTGCCAGCAGCCAACCGGGGGCAGGACAGGGCTACACCTTC | CASSQPGAGQGYTF
TRBJ2-6 | many | - | TRBV24-1 | TGTGCCACCAGTGAAGGGGCTGGGGCCAACGTCCTGACTTTC | CATSEGAGANVLTF
TRBJ2-5 | many | TRBD2 | TRBV20-1 | TGCAGTGCCACTTCAGTAGCGGGAAAAGAGACCCAGTACTTC | CSATSVAGKETQYF
TRBJ2-1 | few | TRBD2 | TRBV20-1 | TGCAGTGCTAGAGACCCCCTAGCGGGGGGCCTAGTCATCTACAATGAGCAGTTCTTC | CSARDPLAGGLVIYNEQFF
TRBJ2-3 | many | - | TRBV28 | TGTGCCAGCAGTCCTAGTCCCGGGACAGATACGCAGTATTTT | CASSPSPGTDTQYF
TRBJ2-1 | many | TRBD1 | TRBV5-8 | TGTGCCAGCAGCTGGGGGACAGGCAATAAGTTTAGGAATGAGCAGTTCTTC | CASSWGTGNKFRNEQFF
TRBJ2-3 | many | - | TRBV15 | TGTGCCACCAAGGTTCACAGGGACACAGATACGCAGTATTTT | CATKVHRDTDTQYF
TRBJ2-1 | few | - | TRBV20-1 | TGCAGTGCTAGAGACAGGGGTGGGTTGGATGAGCAGTTCTTC | CSARDRGGLDEQFF
TRBJ2-3 | many | - | TRBV7-9 | TGTGCCAGCAGCTCAGGAAGCACAGATACGCAGTATTTT | CASSSGSTDTQYF
TRBJ1-3 | many | - | TRBV7-9 | TGTGCCAGCAGCTTAGTCACAGGAGGCTCTGGAAACACCATATATTTT | CASSLVTGGSGNTIYF
TRBJ1-4 | many | - | TRBV4-2 | TGTGCCAGCAGCCAAGATCGAAGTGCAACTAATGAAAAACTGTTTTTT | CASSQDRSATNEKLFF
TRBJ1-1 | many | TRBD1 | TRBV9 | TGTGCCAGCAGCGAGGGGACAGGGGGAGACACTGAAGCTTTCTTT | CASSEGTGGDTEAFF